This T cell receptor (beta chain) is drawn from a study of regulatory T cells in long-lasting Graves disease. The wider study: The antithyroid drugs taken by newly diagnosed Graves' patients had been used for under 3 months. Study-level points and caveats: Persistent patients had a count of shared public clonotypes (2,741) that exceeded that of new patients (approximately 1,000).

Researchers made TCR beta libraries by using iRepertoire HTBI primers and running Arm-PCR on CDR3 regions. TCRdb processed the multiplex PCR reads anew with MiXCR; each CDR3 protein has one entry. The sample holds roughly 380,000 distinct CDR3 sequences, about a sixth seen once. This clonotype was seen repeatedly, ten times or more. Its target is not known. Germline CDR1 MGHRA, CDR2 YSYEKL. The CDR3 is made up of 15 amino acids. J gave up 6 bases and V 0 bases, and 7 bases lay outside the gene matches. Time point noted: newly diagnosed GD, antithyroid drugs for less than 3 months. The TCR library was made from RNA that had been extracted from PBMCs in TRIzol. By American Thyroid Association guidelines, Graves' disease was diagnosed in the cohort. These data were also filed under a second study, of T cells in Graves' hyperthyroidism and ophthalmopathy. That publication notes: Diagnosis rested on symptoms, serum thyroxine and TRAb, thyroid ultrasound, and orbital computed tomography.

V usage is TRBV4-1 and J usage is TRBJ2-7; 8 bases align to TRBD1. The sequencing here drew on peripheral blood mononuclear cells (PBMCs), taken at new diagnosis, from a patient treated with antithyroid drugs. The sequence came from a man in his forties with Graves disease. The CDR3 loop is CASSQEGQGRFEQYF. For the CDR3, the DNA is TGCGCCAGCAGCCAAGAAGGACAGGGTAGGTTCGAGCAGTACTTC.